The present T cell receptor beta chain was sequenced within a study of cytomegalovirus exposure and HLA in healthy donors. Study-wide context: Roughly 85 million unique TCRs from HLA-typed donors made up an early data release.

The PCR ran on 60 Vbeta and 13 Jbeta primers. The authors' processing: Later, tens of millions of unique TCR beta chains were counted in an analysis, and around 11 million of them were shared. Profiled with immunoSEQ multiplex PCR; TCRdb holds only in-frame clones, not every one. V and J calls plus clone size are reproduced from that table; the DNA served to infer D and trimming. Of some 150,000 clones in the sample, around nine tenths were seen once. The CDR3 is made up of 15 amino acids. The junction had 9 bases not matched to a gene; V was cut back by 6 bases and J by 3 bases. Germline CDR1 reads MNHEY; CDR2 reads SVGAGI.

The V gene is TRBV6-5, the J gene TRBJ2-7, with 9 bases identical to TRBD1. Sequences were obtained from PBMCs. This clonotype was sampled from a woman in her 30s in good health and CMV-seronegative. CDR3 nucleotides: TGTGCCAGCAGCTTGGGACAGGGCGGTCTCTACGAGCAGTACTTC. It encodes CASSLGQGGLYEQYF.